This T cell receptor beta chain was sequenced in a study of T cells in women clearing cervical HPV infection. Study information: Women with histologically confirmed HPV16-related CIN3 or worse, 2 with invasive cancer, served as cases. Controls gave blood once infection was undetectable; cases at lesion identification.

This table comes from immunoSEQ multiplex PCR, and its TCRdb copy is limited to in-frame clones, with some not included. This repertoire includes roughly 49,000 clones. To note about this clone: No antigen is known for it. The observed sequence ends 3 residues before the CDR3 terminus, with the missing tail filled in from the germline J gene.

The J segment lost 0 bases and the V segment lost 7 bases, leaving 3 bases of the junction unmatched. The CDR3 covers 14 residues. Germline V gene sequence: CDR1 SNHLY, CDR2 FYNNEI. Study findings and constraints: Repertoire richness, not evenness, was significantly elevated in CIN3+ cases versus controls. Cases carried less TRBV6-7 than controls: roughly 0.12% versus 0.17%.

The receptor was derived from a woman between 18 and 75 years old with a cervical HPV16 infection that either progressed to CIN3+ or cleared (not recorded which). Sequences were obtained from blood buffy coat. The genes are TRBV2 and TRBJ1-2; TRBD1 matches at 9 bases. CDR3 bases read: TGTGCCAGCATGGACAGGGGAACTAACTATGGC. This translates into CASMDRGTNYG. The whole CDR3 protein reads CASMDRGTNYGYTF.